This T cell receptor (beta chain) is from a study of blood T cell repertoires in COVID-19. Study-wide background: From the United States, Italy and Spain came samples of acute and convalescent COVID-19. PBMCs, B-cell-depleted T cells, or T cells provided the cDNA or gDNA that made up the material.

Per the original data handling: Nucleated cell counts were estimated from reference gene primer amplification. The repertoire was sequenced with immunoSEQ multiplex PCR; TCRdb's copy has only in-frame clones and lacks some. V and J calls and clone size follow that table, whereas D and trimming were derived from the DNA. The table has about 280,000 clones, roughly four fifths seen once. CDR1 and CDR2 (germline): MNHEY, SMNVEV (reference sequence). This CDR3 contains 14 residues. J lost 1 base, V lost 7 bases, and 5 bases had no gene match. Sequenced: peripheral blood. This clonotype was obtained from a woman between 45 and 60 years old who had recovered from COVID-19. J is TRBJ2-7 and V is TRBV27; TRBD1 agrees at 9 bases. The CDR3 sequence is CASTPGQGSYEQYF. The CDR3 DNA reads TGTGCCAGCACTCCGGGACAGGGTTCCTACGAGCAGTACTTC.